One sample yielded the 19 T cell receptor beta chains listed below, sequenced in a study of shared clonotypes between healthy human individuals. Only in-frame clones appear in the TCRdb table, and some are missing; sequencing was by immunoSEQ multiplex PCR. Here the sample spans 2 million to 2.5 million clones, approximately 96% being singletons. Sequenced input: naive CD4+ T cells sorted from blood. The sample's subset: CD45RA+ positively selected. The receptors were sampled from a man younger than 35 in good health.

The rearrangement joins TRBV19 to TRBJ2-5; D remains ambiguous. This CDR3 is 16 amino acids long. V lost 2 bases to trimming and J lost 0 bases, with 13 bases between them. Germline CDR1 is LNHDA and CDR2 is SQIVND (reference sequence). CDR3 nucleotide sequence: TGTGCCAGTAGTATACCTTACAGCCGGGACCAAGAGACCCAGTACTTC. Translation: CASSIPYSRDQETQYF.

The CDR3 sequence is CASSQRDREGEKLFF. The CDR3 bases are TGTGCCAGCAGCCAAAGGGACAGGGAGGGAGAAAAACTGTTTTTT. The chain has TRBV5-4 and TRBJ1-4; 9 positions match TRBD1. Germline V gene lookup returns CDR1 SGHNT and CDR2 YYREEE (reference sequence). V lost 4 bases and J lost 8; bases outside the gene matches: 9. The CDR3 spans 15 residues.

Turning to this clone: Other DNA variants within this sample encode the same CDR3. This chain connects TRBV7-2 to TRBJ2-3; perhaps TRBD2 as D (5 bases). Trimming removed 1 base at V and 1 base at J, with 9 bases between. This CDR3 region has 15 residues. Germline V CDR1 and CDR2: SGHTA, FQGNSA. This CDR3 reads CASSLVAGGTDTQYF. The CDR3 nucleotides are TGTGCCAGCAGCTTAGTGGCGGGTGGCACAGATACGCAGTATTTT. The full variable domain, in which reference TRBV7-2 and TRBJ2-3 provide the parts outside the CDR3, is GAGVSQSPSNKVTEKGKDVELRCDPISGHTALYWYRQSLGQGLEFLIYFQGNSAPDKSGLPSDRFSAERTGGSVSTLTIQRTQQEDSAVYLCASSLVAGGTDTQYFGPGTRLTVL.

V is TRBV2 and J is TRBJ2-3; TRBD2 agrees at 10 bases. The CDR3 loop spans 18 amino acids. V shed 11 bases and J 1 base; nucleotides not matched to a gene: 18. Germline V gene data show CDR1 as SNHLY and CDR2 as FYNNEI. The CDR3 protein is CAVGRGLARSDGTDTQYF. The CDR3 nucleotides read TGTGCCGTTGGGAGGGGACTAGCGAGGTCAGACGGCACAGATACGCAGTATTTT.

The V gene is TRBV19, the J gene TRBJ2-3; D is possibly TRBD2 (6 bases). This CDR3 has 15 residues. V dropped 4 bases and J dropped 9 bases, with 20 bases sitting between them. The V gene's germline CDR1 is LNHDA and CDR2 SQIVND (reference sequence). The CDR3 bases are TGTGCCAGTAGTAGACCGACCGGGGAGGAGAGGACGCAGTATTTT. As protein: CASSRPTGEERTQYF. Supplemented by reference TRBV19 and TRBJ2-3, the full variable domain reads DGGITQSPKYLFRKEGQNVTLSCEQNLNHDAMYWYRQDPGQGLRLIYYSQIVNDFQKGDIAEGYSVSREKKESFPLTVTSAQKNPTAFYLCASSRPTGEERTQYFGPGTRLTVL.

As for this clone: The same CDR3 can be traced to other DNA sequences in this sample. The chain joins TRBV5-1 to TRBJ2-3, with TRBD2 matching over 10 bases. Germline trimming cut 3 bases from V and 0 bases from J; bases unmatched to any gene: 4. The germline gives CDR1 SGHRS, CDR2 YFSETQ. The CDR3 has 16 residues. CDR3 DNA: TGCGCCAGCAGCTCCCGGACTAGCGGAAGCACAGATACGCAGTATTTT. Translated: CASSSRTSGSTDTQYF.

V gene TRBV7-9 combines with J gene TRBJ1-1; no reliable D call. V gave up 1 base and J gave up 10 bases, with 4 bases separating them. The CDR3 has 10 amino acids. Germline-derived CDR1 and CDR2 are SEHNR and FQNEAQ (reference sequence). The CDR3 here is CASSLGGAFF. In DNA, the CDR3 is TGTGCCAGCAGCTTAGGGGGAGCTTTCTTT.

The rearrangement uses TRBV7-9 and TRBJ2-7; perhaps TRBD2 as D (6 bases). Deletions cut 3 bases from V and 2 bases from J, with 8 bases between. This CDR3 is 13 amino acids long. The germline V gene encodes CDR1 SEHNR and CDR2 FQNEAQ (reference sequence). CDR3 DNA: TGTGCCAGCAGCTTTCGGGAGACCTACGAGCAGTACTTC. Amino acid sequence: CASSFRETYEQYF.

This clone was seen only once. The rearrangement joins TRBV4-2 to TRBJ2-1; 10 positions agree with TRBD2. The CDR3 extends over 18 amino acids. V shed 2 bases and J 0 bases; nucleotides not matched to a gene: 7. Germline V gives CDR1 LGHNA, CDR2 YNFKEQ. Written as DNA, the CDR3 is TGTGCCAGCAGCCAACGGCTAGCGGGGGCCAGCTCCTACAATGAGCAGTTCTTC. Protein: CASSQRLAGASSYNEQFF.

The CDR3 is CASSQTGVGSPLHF. The CDR3 bases are TGCGCCAGCAGCCAGACAGGGGTAGGTTCACCCCTCCACTTT. V usage is TRBV4-1 and J usage is TRBJ1-6; TRBD1 aligns across 8 bases. The CDR3 length is 14 residues. V gave up 3 bases and J gave up 9 bases; unmatched junction bases: 4. CDR1 and CDR2 (germline): MGHRA, YSYEKL.

The genes are TRBV10-2 and TRBJ2-1; TRBD2 matches at 8 bases. Trimming took 7 bases from V and 9 from J; bases not matched to a gene: 11. This CDR3 is built from 14 residues. Looked up from germline, CDR1 is WSHSY and CDR2 is SAAADI. CDR3 sequence reads: CASMPAGVMGEQFF. DNA for the CDR3: TGCGCCAGCATGCCAGCGGGAGTCATGGGTGAGCAGTTCTTC.

The J gene is TRBJ1-4, the V gene TRBV18, with a weak D call TRBD1 (5 bases). The V end lost 6 bases, the J end lost 3 bases, and 11 bases lay between the germline ends. The CDR3 loop spans 14 amino acids. Germline V CDR1 and CDR2: KGHSH, LQKENI. The CDR3 region is CASSSTASNEKLFF. The CDR3 DNA reads TGTGCCAGCTCGTCGACAGCCTCTAATGAAAAACTGTTTTTT.

The J gene is TRBJ1-5, the V gene TRBV2; unclear D gene. Germline CDR1 SNHLY, CDR2 FYNNEI. The CDR3 is 14 residues long. Trimming stripped 7 bases from V and 0 bases from J, with 10 bases between. DNA for the CDR3: TGTGCCAGCACCGGAACCTATAGCAATCAGCCCCAGCATTTT. Translated, it gives CASTGTYSNQPQHF.

The genes are TRBV27 and TRBJ2-1; D is possibly TRBD2 (5 bases). Trimming left V 6 bases short and J 6 bases short, with 21 bases between. Germline values: CDR1 MNHEY, CDR2 SMNVEV (reference sequence). The CDR3 is 16 amino acids. CDR3 bases: TGTGCCAGCAGGGGCCTGGGGTCCCGGGGTGGCAATGAGCAGTTCTTC. Its protein product is CASRGLGSRGGNEQFF.

This clone has just a few counts. This chain uses TRBV29-1 with TRBJ1-5, with a weak D call TRBD1 (6 bases). Germline loops: CDR1 SQVTM, CDR2 ANQGSEA. This CDR3 comprises 13 residues. Trimming pared 5 bases from V and 9 bases from J, leaving 17 bases between. Written as DNA, the CDR3 is TGCAGCGTTCGAGGGACACCGGATGGGCCCCAGCATTTT. Translation: CSVRGTPDGPQHF.

This chain uses TRBV5-1 with TRBJ2-3; a possible D gene is TRBD2 (6 bases). Germline V gives CDR1 SGHRS, CDR2 YFSETQ. Trimming left V 1 base short and J 0 bases short, with 18 bases between. CDR3 length: 18 amino acids. The CDR3 DNA sequence: TGCGCCAGCAGCTTGTTCTTTGTCGGGGGTTTTAGCACAGATACGCAGTATTTT. This translates into CASSLFFVGGFSTDTQYF. The full variable domain, its missing parts supplied by reference TRBV5-1 and TRBJ2-3, is KAGVTQTPRYLIKTRGQQVTLSCSPISGHRSVSWYQQTPGQGLQFLFEYFSETQRNKGNFPGRFSGRQFSNSRSEMNVSTLELGDSALYLCASSLFFVGGFSTDTQYFGPGTRLTVL.

This rearrangement joins TRBV10-3 to TRBJ2-6; D is undetermined. In germline, CDR1 is ENHRY, CDR2 SYGVKD. V was trimmed by 6 bases and J by 4 bases, leaving 10 bases between them. CDR3 length: 14 residues. The DNA for the CDR3 is TGTGCCATCAGACCATCTACAGGGGCCAACGTCCTGACTTTC. It encodes CAIRPSTGANVLTF.

This clone was detected only once. The chain combines TRBV11-3 with TRBJ1-2; no clear D. Germline assignment: CDR1 SGHNT and CDR2 YENEEA. The CDR3 consists of 14 residues. Trimming pared 11 bases from V and 4 bases from J, leaving 20 bases between. DNA of the CDR3: TGTGCCCCCACTCGGGCAGCGGAGCTCTATGGCTACACCTTC. As protein: CAPTRAAELYGYTF.

This sequence joins TRBV28 and TRBJ2-5; D is unclear. The V gene lost 2 bases and the J gene lost 2 bases, with 9 bases spanning the gap. CDR1 is MDHEN and CDR2 is SYDVKM in the germline V gene. The CDR3 contains 14 residues. For the CDR3, the DNA is TGTGCCAGCAGTTTAGCTGTAGGGCAAGAGACCCAGTACTTC. As protein: CASSLAVGQETQYF.